This TCR beta chain was identified in a study of OX40 agonist ivuxolimab in advanced cancers. About the study: From about 23 to 85 years was the age range, with a mean of around 60 years, and 70% to 85% were male. Of the participants, under 50% had some prior anti-PD-1, anti-PD-L1 or anti-CTLA-4 therapy, which was allowed. The study, taken as a whole, reports: Dosing at 0.1 to 3.0 mg/kg was accompanied by clonal expansion of CD4+ and CD8+ blood T cells by week 6.

As concerns this clone: The antigen is unknown.

V lost 4 bases to trimming and J lost 3 bases, with 9 bases between them. Per germline, CDR1 MNHNY and CDR2 SVGAGI (reference sequence). The CDR3 is 14 amino acids. The method was immunoSEQ multiplex PCR; TCRdb's version includes in-frame clones alone and lacks a portion of them. The sample consists of some 50,000 clones, over 80% of them appearing once. The V call is TRBV6-6, the J call TRBJ1-4, with a possible D match to TRBD1 (6 bases). The sample here was CD4+ or CD8+ T cells sorted from blood, taken in a trial of the OX40 agonist ivuxolimab. This TCR came from an adult with an advanced solid tumor such as melanoma, head and neck, liver or kidney cancer. CDR3 DNA sequence: TGTGCCAGCAGTTCGACAGGCCCTAATGAAAAACTGTTTTTT. This sequence encodes CASSSTGPNEKLFF.